Each of the 27 T cell receptor beta chains below was sequenced from the same sample in a study of blood T cell repertoires in COVID-19. Some clones are missing from TCRdb's copy, which holds only in-frame ones; the method was immunoSEQ multiplex PCR. This table holds 75,000 to 95,000 clones, 60% to 80% found once. Sequenced sample: peripheral blood. The receptors stem from a man in his sixties with COVID-19, enrolled during active disease.

The genes are TRBV18 and TRBJ1-3; TRBD1 agrees at 8 bases. V lost 2 bases to trimming and J lost 0 bases; unmatched junction nucleotides: 9. Germline loops: CDR1 KGHSH, CDR2 LQKENI. The CDR3 covers 18 residues. This CDR3 is CASSPYSGTGNSGNTIYF. Here the CDR3 DNA reads TGTGCCAGCTCACCATATTCCGGGACAGGCAACTCTGGAAACACCATATATTTT.

The chain recombines TRBV11-3 with TRBJ1-1, with 10 nucleotides matching TRBD1. The CDR3 is made up of 17 amino acids. From germline, CDR1 is SGHNT and CDR2 YENEEA. The trim removed 4 bases at V and 4 bases at J, leaving 12 bases unmatched. The CDR3 protein is CASSSGGAGQGRTEAFF. CDR3 sequence (DNA): TGTGCCAGCAGCTCCGGGGGCGCGGGACAGGGGCGCACTGAAGCTTTCTTT.

The chain combines TRBV29-1 with TRBJ2-3, with 9 bases matching TRBD2. Germline values: CDR1 SQVTM, CDR2 ANQGSEA. The CDR3 runs to 15 residues. V was clipped by 3 bases and J by 3 bases; unmatched bases: 7. The CDR3 DNA reads as TGCAGCGTTGATCGAAGCGGGGGGAGGACAGATACGCAGTATTTT. Protein product: CSVDRSGGRTDTQYF.

The sample holds one count of this clone. V usage is TRBV5-1 and J usage is TRBJ2-2; a weak D match, TRBD2 (6 bases). Trimming took 4 bases from V and 4 from J, leaving 11 bases between them. This CDR3 contains 14 residues. The germline V gene encodes CDR1 SGHRS and CDR2 YFSETQ. CDR3 sequence reads: CASSRAGGTGELFF. The CDR3 DNA reads as TGCGCCAGCAGCCGGGCCGGGGGCACCGGGGAGCTGTTTTTT. Together with reference TRBV5-1 and TRBJ2-2, the CDR3 gives the full variable domain: KAGVTQTPRYLIKTRGQQVTLSCSPISGHRSVSWYQQTPGQGLQFLFEYFSETQRNKGNFPGRFSGRQFSNSRSEMNVSTLELGDSALYLCASSRAGGTGELFFGEGSRLTVL.

This clone was observed a handful of times. The J gene is TRBJ1-2, the V gene TRBV13, with D hard to call. V shed 1 base and J shed 4 bases, with 10 bases lying between them. From germline, CDR1 is PRHDT and CDR2 FYEKMQ (reference sequence). This CDR3 is 14 amino acids long. The CDR3 reads CASSLARRSYGYTF. DNA for the CDR3: TGTGCCAGCAGCTTAGCGAGAAGAAGCTATGGCTACACCTTC.

The genes are TRBV28 and TRBJ1-4, with 7 positions matching TRBD1. Looked up from germline, CDR1 is MDHEN and CDR2 is SYDVKM. The CDR3 length is 14 residues. Trimming at V came to 3 bases and at J to 6 bases, leaving 4 bases not matched to a gene. The CDR3 DNA follows: TGTGCCAGCAGTTTTACCGGGACAGATGAAAAACTGTTTTTT. Residues: CASSFTGTDEKLFF.

V usage is TRBV6-1 and J usage is TRBJ2-5, with 8 positions matching TRBD2. This CDR3 spans 15 amino acids. Germline V gene sequence: CDR1 MNHNS, CDR2 SASEGT. The J segment lost 4 bases and the V segment lost 0 bases, leaving 4 bases of the junction unmatched. The CDR3 spells CASSEAGTRGETQYF. The DNA for the CDR3 is TGTGCCAGCAGTGAAGCCGGGACTAGGGGAGAGACCCAGTACTTC.

The J gene is TRBJ2-7, the V gene TRBV5-6; 8 bases are shared with TRBD2. The ends lost 0 bases at V and 4 bases at J; junction bases unmatched: 6. The CDR3 covers 15 residues. Per the germline V gene, CDR1 is SGHDT and CDR2 is YYEEEE. The CDR3 bases are TGTGCCAGCAGCTTGGCGGGAGGGCCCTCGTACGAGCAGTACTTC. It is translated as CASSLAGGPSYEQYF.

This clone was counted a few times. The gene calls are TRBV5-1 and TRBJ1-2; D unresolved. This CDR3 has 13 residues. V was clipped by 2 bases and J by 4 bases, with 9 bases between them. Germline values: CDR1 SGHRS, CDR2 YFSETQ. The CDR3 reads CASSFGQVYGYTF. CDR3 bases: TGCGCCAGCAGCTTCGGCCAGGTCTATGGCTACACCTTC.

The rearrangement uses TRBV4-2 and TRBJ1-2; D might be TRBD1 (5 bases). CDR1 is LGHNA and CDR2 is YNFKEQ in the germline V gene. This CDR3 has 15 residues. V was pared by 1 base and J by 0 bases, with 9 bases between. The CDR3 coding sequence is TGTGCCAGCAGCCAAGGGACAACCCCTAACTATGGCTACACCTTC. This gives the protein CASSQGTTPNYGYTF.

This chain links TRBV7-9 with TRBJ2-7; possible D gene TRBD1, 6 bases. The CDR3 is 15 residues long. CDR1 is SEHNR, CDR2 FQNEAQ, per germline (reference sequence). Trimming shortened V by 5 bases and J by 2 bases, and 16 bases separated the two germline ends. CDR3 residues: CASSLGRGFTYEQYF. CDR3 bases: TGTGCCAGCAGCCTAGGCAGGGGTTTTACCTACGAGCAGTACTTC.

As concerns this clone: Other DNA sequences in the same sample also yield this CDR3. This rearrangement joins TRBV5-1 to TRBJ2-1, with TRBD2 matching 8 bases. The germline V gene encodes CDR1 SGHRS and CDR2 YFSETQ. After removal of 5 bases from V and 8 bases from J, the junction contained 9 bases not matched to a gene. This CDR3 has 14 amino acids. The CDR3 coding sequence is TGCGCCAGCAGTACCGGGGGGGTAGGGGATGAGCAGTTCTTC. Amino acid sequence: CASSTGGVGDEQFF. The full variable domain, rest sourced from reference TRBV5-1 and TRBJ2-1, is KAGVTQTPRYLIKTRGQQVTLSCSPISGHRSVSWYQQTPGQGLQFLFEYFSETQRNKGNFPGRFSGRQFSNSRSEMNVSTLELGDSALYLCASSTGGVGDEQFFGPGTRLTVL.

V is TRBV5-1 and J is TRBJ2-1; 14 bases align to TRBD2. The CDR3 consists of 18 residues. The germline V gene encodes CDR1 SGHRS and CDR2 YFSETQ. The V segment lost 1 base and the J segment 4 bases; nucleotides outside the gene matches: 7. The CDR3 region has the DNA TGCGCCAGCAGCTTGCGGGGGACTAGCGGGAGTACTTACAATGAGCAGTTCTTC. Protein: CASSLRGTSGSTYNEQFF.

This clone was detected a few times. This sequence joins TRBV3-1 (or the pseudogene TRBV3-2) and TRBJ2-2, with TRBD1 matching over 11 bases. The CDR3 has 15 residues. Germline assignment: CDR1 LGHDT and CDR2 YNNKEL (reference sequence). V trimming: 4 bases; J trimming: 6 bases; junction bases outside the gene matches: 4. Written as DNA, the CDR3 is TGTGCCAGCAGCCCCCGGGACAGGGGGTCCGGGGAGCTGTTTTTT. Amino acids: CASSPRDRGSGELFF.

The chain links TRBV25-1 to TRBJ2-3, with 8 bases that match TRBD1. V was clipped by 5 bases and J by 4 bases; unmatched bases: 8. This CDR3 has 15 amino acids. In germline, CDR1 is MGHDK, CDR2 SYGVNS. The CDR3 is CASSLDRERADTQYF. In DNA, the CDR3 is TGTGCCAGCAGTTTGGACAGGGAGCGTGCAGATACGCAGTATTTT.

The chain carries TRBV11-3 and TRBJ2-7; 7 nucleotides match TRBD1. Germline CDR1 SGHNT, CDR2 YENEEA. The CDR3 sequence is 15 residues long. V shed 4 bases, J shed 2 bases, and the junction held 8 bases outside the gene matches. CDR3 nucleotide sequence: TGTGCCAGCAGCTCGCCGGGACAGAAAACCTACGAGCAGTACTTC. It specifies CASSSPGQKTYEQYF.

A few counts support this clone. The CDR3 sequence: CSAPQGSELFF. The CDR3 region has the DNA TGCAGTGCTCCACAGGGTTCGGAACTGTTTTTT. V and J are TRBV20-1 and TRBJ1-4; tentatively, D is TRBD1 (6 bases). Germline CDR1 is DFQATT and CDR2 is SNEGSKA (reference sequence). Trimming cost V 5 bases and J 12 bases, with 13 bases left between them. The CDR3 is made up of 11 amino acids.

The V call is TRBV6-6, the J call TRBJ2-2; a possible D gene is TRBD2 (7 bases). The CDR3 is made up of 13 amino acids. CDR1 is MNHNY, CDR2 SVGAGI, per germline (reference sequence). Deletions cut 8 bases from V and 6 bases from J, with 13 bases between. The CDR3 here is CASDGRGAGELFF. CDR3 nucleotide sequence: TGTGCCAGCGATGGGAGGGGGGCCGGGGAGCTGTTTTTT.

The CDR3: CASSERDRGSSYNEQFF. Here the CDR3 DNA reads TGTGCCAGCAGTGAAAGAGACAGGGGGTCCTCCTACAATGAGCAGTTCTTC. This sequence joins TRBV6-1 and TRBJ2-1; TRBD1 aligns across 9 bases. V lost 2 bases, J lost 0 bases, and 5 bases stayed unmatched. The CDR3 is 17 amino acids. Germline V gene lookup returns CDR1 MNHNS and CDR2 SASEGT.

This chain joins TRBV6-5 and TRBJ2-3; D might be TRBD1 (5 bases). This CDR3 region has 14 residues. Between the trimmed V and J ends, which lost 2 bases and 4 bases, there was a span of 10 bases. The germline CDR1 and CDR2 sequences are MNHEY and SVGAGI. The CDR3 DNA sequence: TGTGCCAGCAGTTACGGTGCAGGGTCAGATACGCAGTATTTT. This encodes CASSYGAGSDTQYF.

This clone came up once. The CDR3 nucleotides are TGTGCCAGCAGCGTAGTCACGGAACCTACACTAAGCCATTATGGCTACACCTTC. The encoded protein is CASSVVTEPTLSHYGYTF. This rearrangement joins TRBV9 to TRBJ1-2, with D unclear. The CDR3 contains 18 residues. Trimming removed 0 bases from V and 5 bases from J, with 23 bases in between. Germline CDR1 SGDLS, CDR2 YYNGEE.

The chain combines TRBV6-6 with TRBJ2-5, with 7 bases that match TRBD2. The germline V gene has CDR1 MNHNY and CDR2 SVGAGI (reference sequence). The ends lost 6 bases at V and 7 bases at J; junction bases unmatched: 14. This CDR3 is built from 15 residues. CDR3 loop: CASSEPAGVVATQYF. Here the CDR3 DNA reads TGTGCCAGCAGCGAACCGGCGGGGGTGGTTGCGACCCAGTACTTC.

This chain uses TRBV7-9 with TRBJ1-3, with D hard to call. CDR3 length equals 15 residues. Trimming took 1 base from V and 4 from J, leaving 11 bases between them. Germline lookup yields CDR1 SEHNR and CDR2 FQNEAQ (reference sequence). The CDR3 region is CASSLGGQYGNTIYF. The CDR3 nucleotides are TGTGCCAGCAGCTTAGGAGGGCAGTACGGAAACACCATATATTTT.

CDR3 region: CATLIVAGYEQYF. DNA of the CDR3: TGTGCCACCCTAATCGTGGCAGGGTACGAGCAGTACTTC. The chain recombines TRBV27 with TRBJ2-7, with a possible D match to TRBD1 (5 bases). The CDR3 totals 13 residues. V was cut by 10 bases and J by 4 bases, with 17 bases left in between. Germline V gives CDR1 MNHEY, CDR2 SMNVEV (reference sequence).

The rearrangement links TRBV6-5 to TRBJ2-7; 11 bases align to TRBD1. V trimming: 0 bases; J trimming: 4 bases; junction bases outside the gene matches: 2. Germline V lookup: CDR1 MNHEY, CDR2 SVGAGI. This CDR3 spans 15 amino acids. In nucleotides, the CDR3 is TGTGCCAGCAGTTACTCGGGACAGGGGGATTACGAGCAGTACTTC. Protein sequence: CASSYSGQGDYEQYF.

The CDR3 sequence is CASSLGALSYEQYF. DNA of the CDR3: TGTGCCAGCAGCTTGGGCGCACTCTCCTACGAGCAGTACTTC. This sequence joins TRBV5-5 and TRBJ2-7; D unresolved. This CDR3 has 14 residues. The V and J ends lost 0 bases and 0 bases respectively, with 7 bases between them. Germline V gene lookup returns CDR1 SGHKS and CDR2 YYEKEE (reference sequence).

The chain recombines TRBV9 with TRBJ2-5; 8 bases agree with TRBD2. The V segment lost 0 bases and the J segment 0 bases; nucleotides outside the gene matches: 4. Germline CDR1 reads SGDLS; CDR2 reads YYNGEE. The CDR3 is 16 residues long. The CDR3 DNA follows: TGTGCCAGCAGCGTAGATGGCGGGGGGTACCAAGAGACCCAGTACTTC. As protein: CASSVDGGGYQETQYF.